This entry concerns a single T cell receptor beta chain. The antigen remains undetermined. Time point defined: neoterminal ileum biopsy at postoperative endoscopy, about 6 months after surgery. The CDR3 contains 15 residues. Germline assignment: CDR1 MGHRA and CDR2 YSYEKL. The V gene lost 4 bases and the J gene lost 0 bases, with 10 bases spanning the gap. These data belong to a study of T cell repertoires in ileal Crohn's disease. Study results and caveats: Endoscopic recurrence occurred in every patient whose clonality exceeded 26.8%. Sorted CD8 T cells held more high-frequency clones than CD4. Within the first postoperative year, endoscopy came at median roughly seven months.

Method: immunoSEQ multiplex PCR; TCRdb's copy keeps in-frame clones and lacks some. The repertoire has some 60,000 clones, around 90% of them found once; the top ten carry roughly 2%. Sequenced sample: ileal tissue. The chain has TRBV4-1 and TRBJ1-3; possibly TRBD1 for D (5 bases). The TCR originated in an adult with Crohn's disease. CDR3 sequence reads: CASSLPDSSGNTIYF. Here the CDR3 DNA reads TGCGCCAGCAGCCTACCTGACAGCTCTGGAAACACCATATATTTT.